This TCR beta chain was sequenced during a study of PD-L1 blockade in urothelial cancer (TCRdb year 2017). At the level of the whole study: All patients started therapy around 2014 and received atezolizumab 1,200 mg intravenously every 3 weeks. Durable clinical benefit was defined as a progression-free survival longer than 6 months, and TCR features were additionally tested against progression-free survival and overall survival. Blood samples yielded a median of around 140,000 T cells and around 83,000 unique TCRs, with median clonality about 0.08. Blood samples were analyzed 3 weeks after the start of treatment (second dose) and 6 weeks after the start of treatment. Twenty-five of 29 patients were males with bladder-origin urothelial cancer, and about 65% of the roughly 30 reported a prior smoking history. Pretreatment blood TCR-seq was available for about 30 patients, at least one posttreatment blood collection was obtained for approximately 25 patients, and tumor TCR-seq was available for approximately 25 patients. Fewer than ten patients reached durable clinical benefit, while about 19 patients did not. An ECOG performance status of 0 or 1 was recorded for the patients, and 0 to 3 prior chemotherapy regimens had been received by the patients. An exploratory multi-omic analysis was conducted of the somatic, immune and clinical correlates of response to PD-L1 blockade with atezolizumab in urothelial cancer. Pretreatment tumor samples, along with matched peripheral blood collected serially before and after atezolizumab treatment, underwent TCR sequencing. In the same patients, whole exome sequencing and RNA sequencing of pretreatment tumors were performed in addition to TCR sequencing.

Results and caveats for the whole study, not just this receptor: A pretreatment peripheral blood TCR clonality below the median was linked to improved progression-free and overall survival. Greater expansion of tumor-associated TCR clones in peripheral blood 3 weeks after the start of treatment was observed in patients with durable benefit (n of about 20, p = 0.022). Because the sample size was small (n = 29) and many of the analyses were exploratory, the results are meant to be hypothesis-generating.

The CDR3 goes from the cysteine to the phenylalanine over 15 residues. The sequence is cut down to CDR3 DNA, 45 bases in frame from base 1. V loses 0 bases at its end and J loses 6 bases; junction bases beyond the gene matches: 5. Taken from the germline V gene, the CDR1 and CDR2 loops are LGHNA and YSLEER. Per the publication, the time point label means: pretreatment peripheral blood. The cohort included 29 patients with locally advanced or metastatic urothelial carcinoma who were treated at Memorial Sloan Kettering on a trial protocol. Peripheral blood mononuclear cells were collected pretreatment and during treatment, at between 1 and 8 total time points per patient. The Qiagen DNeasy Blood extraction kit was used to purify genomic DNA from total PBMCs and tumor samples. Collected pretreatment and during treatment, PBMCs were isolated and stored as previously described. Each PCR received spiked-in synthetic TCR analog templates so that absolute template abundance could be estimated from read counts. Using the immunoSEQ assay, TCRbeta CDR3 regions were amplified from genomic DNA with bias-controlled V and J gene primers. Sequencing of rearranged TCRbeta segments was done at approximately 20X coverage. In the source study's methods: Clustering was used to correct sequencing errors, and CDR3s were annotated against IMGT to assign V, D and J genes. Downstream analyses used only productive TCRbeta rearrangements and left out out-of-frame or stop-codon sequences. To compute clonality, Shannon entropy was normalized by the log of the number of unique productive sequences and then subtracted from one. Clones differing between time points or between blood and tumor were identified using Fisher's exact test with Benjamini-Hochberg correction, with an adjusted p below 0.01 applied as the threshold. What TCRdb holds here is the immuneACCESS table cut down to in-frame rearrangements. Part of the clones is not present; checked against another copy, under half of the missing clones reflect an unresolved V gene, and the others are unexplained. For V, J and clone size, that table is used; D and trimming come from the DNA. This sample comprises around 68,000 clones, approximately 80% of them detected only once. The ten largest make up 1.5% to 2% of the sample.

With regard to this clone: The antigen it binds to is not known. Base qualities are not recorded, but no much larger clone differs from it by a single base.

This clonotype was obtained from a man between 65 and 80 years old with urothelial cancer. Sequencing used PBMCs, obtained around atezolizumab (anti-PD-L1) treatment. The rearrangement combines TRBV4-3 with TRBJ2-1; 7 middle bases align to TRBD2. The nucleotide sequence is TGCGCCAGCAGCCAAGATCAAGCGGGAAGCAATGAGCAGTTCTTC. Its protein product is CASSQDQAGSNEQFF.